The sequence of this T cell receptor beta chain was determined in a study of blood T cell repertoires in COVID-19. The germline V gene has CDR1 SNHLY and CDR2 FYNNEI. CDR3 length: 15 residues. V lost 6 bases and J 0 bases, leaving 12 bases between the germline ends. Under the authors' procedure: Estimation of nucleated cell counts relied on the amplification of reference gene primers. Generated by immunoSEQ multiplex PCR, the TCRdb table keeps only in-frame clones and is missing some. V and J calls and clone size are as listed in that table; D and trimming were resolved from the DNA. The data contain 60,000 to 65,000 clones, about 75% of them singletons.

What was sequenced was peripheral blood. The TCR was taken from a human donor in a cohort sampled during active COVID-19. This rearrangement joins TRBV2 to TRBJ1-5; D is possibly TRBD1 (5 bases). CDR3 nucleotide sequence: TGTGCCAGCAGGGGGGGAACCTATAGCAATCAGCCCCAGCATTTT. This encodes CASRGGTYSNQPQHF. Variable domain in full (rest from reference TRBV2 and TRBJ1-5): EPEVTQTPSHQVTQMGQEVILRCVPISNHLYFYWYRQILGQKVEFLVSFYNNEISEKSEIFDDQFSVERPDGSNFTLKIRSTKLEDSAMYFCASRGGTYSNQPQHFGDGTRLSIL.